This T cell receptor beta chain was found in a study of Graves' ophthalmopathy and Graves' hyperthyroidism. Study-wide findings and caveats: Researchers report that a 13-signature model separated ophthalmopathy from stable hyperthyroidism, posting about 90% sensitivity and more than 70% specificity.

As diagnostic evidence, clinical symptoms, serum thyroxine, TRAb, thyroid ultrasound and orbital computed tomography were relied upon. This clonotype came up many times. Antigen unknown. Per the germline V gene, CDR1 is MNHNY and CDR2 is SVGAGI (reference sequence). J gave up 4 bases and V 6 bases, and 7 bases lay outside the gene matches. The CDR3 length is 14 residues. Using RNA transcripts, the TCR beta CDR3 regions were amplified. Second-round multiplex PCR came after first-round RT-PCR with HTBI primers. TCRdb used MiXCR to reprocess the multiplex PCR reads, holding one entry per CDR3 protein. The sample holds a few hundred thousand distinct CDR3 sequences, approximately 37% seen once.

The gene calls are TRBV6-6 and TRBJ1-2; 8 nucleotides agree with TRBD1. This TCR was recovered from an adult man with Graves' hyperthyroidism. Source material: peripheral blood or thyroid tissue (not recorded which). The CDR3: CASSTPTGGYGYTF. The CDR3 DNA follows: TGTGCCAGCAGCACCCCCACAGGGGGCTATGGCTACACCTTC.